This T cell receptor (beta chain) was sequenced for a study of early T cells in non-severe SARS-CoV-2 infection. On the study more broadly: The authors sequenced bulk RNA from unsorted whole blood, leaving chains unpaired. Study-wide results and limits: Using VDJdb, the matching emphasized anti-spike CD8 responses while missing private and CD4 specificities.

The library protocol tagged individual cDNA molecules with unique molecular identifiers. Using its own MiXCR run on the 5' RACE reads, TCRdb lists one record per CDR3 protein. The data show about 79,000 distinct CDR3 sequences, 13% seen once. In its sample, this clonotype ranks as medium-sized (0.01 to 0.1%). Its antigen is not identified. This CDR3 spans 15 amino acids. Germline V gene lookup returns CDR1 SEHNR and CDR2 FQNEAQ (reference sequence). Trimming took off 2 bases at V and 6 bases at J, with 15 bases between the two ends. The sequenced sample consisted of whole blood. The receptor was derived from an adult who was a healthcare worker with PCR-confirmed SARS-CoV-2 infection or an uninfected control (not recorded which). The V gene is TRBV7-9, the J gene TRBJ2-3; perhaps TRBD2 as D (5 bases). CDR3: CASSLKVLEGDTQYF. CDR3 DNA sequence: TGTGCCAGCAGCTTAAAGGTTTTAGAGGGCGATACGCAGTATTTT.